These 19 T cell receptor beta chains were sequenced from one sample in a study of CD8 T cells in ankylosing spondylitis. TCRdb re-called the 5' RACE reads with MiXCR, one entry per CDR3 protein. The sample consists of about 340,000 distinct CDR3 sequences, roughly 14% of them appearing once. Specimen: blood, either unsorted or a sorted T cell fraction (not recorded which). Receptors were obtained from a male donor with ankylosing spondylitis or in good health (not recorded which).

There are many counts of this clonotype. The V gene is TRBV5-1, the J gene TRBJ2-1; TRBD2 might be the D (6 bases). CDR1 is SGHRS and CDR2 is YFSETQ in the germline V gene. The germline V and J ends were trimmed by 3 bases and 2 bases, with 9 bases remaining between them. This CDR3 is 14 amino acids long. As DNA, the CDR3 is TGCGCCAGCAGCTCCCGGGAGCCCTACAATGAGCAGTTCTTC. Amino acid sequence: CASSSREPYNEQFF.

The chain combines TRBV7-4 with TRBJ2-3; D may be TRBD1 (5 bases). From germline, CDR1 is SGHVT and CDR2 SQSDAQ. V was trimmed by 1 base and J by 0 bases, leaving 11 bases between them. The CDR3 length is 16 residues. CDR3 in DNA: TGTGCCAGCAGCTTAGTAACCAGGGCGAGCACAGATACGCAGTATTTT. Translation: CASSLVTRASTDTQYF.

This clonotype was seen only a few times. The CDR3 region has the DNA TGTGCCAGCAGCACCCAAGGACAGGGCCGCACTGAAGCTTTCTTT. Protein product: CASSTQGQGRTEAFF. The chain is built from TRBV21-1 and TRBJ1-1; the D call TRBD1 from the table was never checked on the DNA. TRBV21-1 has pseudogene status. CDR3 length: 15 amino acids.

V gene TRBV5-5 combines with J gene TRBJ2-7; 9 bases agree with TRBD1. The CDR3 has 15 residues. Germline V gives CDR1 SGHKS, CDR2 YYEKEE (reference sequence). J lost 3 bases, V lost 1 base, and 5 bases had no gene match. The CDR3 is CASSLMDRGRYEQYF. In DNA form, the CDR3 reads TGTGCCAGCAGCTTGATGGACAGGGGTCGCTACGAGCAGTACTTC.

The chain recombines TRBV20-1 with TRBJ2-7; weak D call: TRBD2 (6 bases). CDR3 length equals 13 residues. Germline V lookup: CDR1 DFQATT, CDR2 SNEGSKA (reference sequence). V was clipped by 6 bases and J by 3 bases, with 15 bases between them. The DNA of the CDR3 is TGCAGTGCCGACTCGGAGGGAGGCTACGAGCAGTACTTC. It specifies CSADSEGGYEQYF.

The CDR3 nucleotides are TGCGCCAGCAGTGTCCCGGGATCAGAGACCCAGTACTTC. Translation: CASSVPGSETQYF. V gene TRBV10-1 combines with J gene TRBJ2-5; perhaps TRBD2 as D (5 bases). Trimming removed 4 bases at V and 4 bases at J, with 10 bases between. Germline CDR1 is WNHNN and CDR2 is SYGVQD (reference sequence). The CDR3 is 13 residues long.

This clonotype was found a few times. The chain joins TRBV4-1 to TRBJ1-5; TRBD1 is a possible D gene (5 bases). The CDR3 spans 16 residues. Germline V gives CDR1 MGHRA, CDR2 YSYEKL. Trimming removed 0 bases at V and 6 bases at J, with 15 bases between. CDR3 sequence (DNA): TGCGCCAGCAGCCAAGACCCTACAGGACACCGTCAGCCCCAGCATTTT. Translation gives CASSQDPTGHRQPQHF.

The chain uses TRBV19 and TRBJ1-2; TRBD1 is a possible D gene (5 bases). Germline lookup yields CDR1 LNHDA and CDR2 SQIVND (reference sequence). The CDR3 is 14 residues long. The V and J ends lost 8 bases and 0 bases respectively, with 13 bases between them. The CDR3 coding sequence is TGTGCCAGTTCGGCGGGGGTGGCTAACTATGGCTACACCTTC. It specifies CASSAGVANYGYTF.

The chain is built from TRBV10-3 and TRBJ1-5, with D hard to call. Germline V lookup: CDR1 ENHRY, CDR2 SYGVKD. This CDR3 is built from 12 residues. Deletions cut 2 bases from V and 4 bases from J, with 3 bases between. The CDR3 coding sequence is TGTGCCATCAGTGAGCCGAATCAGCCCCAGCATTTT. It yields the protein CAISEPNQPQHF.

In its sample, this clonotype was seen a few times. The chain carries TRBV3-1 and TRBJ2-7, with 11 bases aligning to TRBD2. Germline CDR1 and CDR2: LGHDT and YNNKEL (reference sequence). V was pared by 4 bases and J by 0 bases, with 8 bases of the junction left unmatched. The CDR3 contains 17 residues. CDR3 residues: CASSRRSTSGTSYEQYF. The CDR3 DNA follows: TGTGCCAGCAGCCGGAGGTCGACTAGCGGGACCTCCTACGAGCAGTACTTC.

This clonotype appeared a few times. The chain employs TRBV5-1 and TRBJ2-3, with a weak D call TRBD1 (5 bases). Germline V gene lookup returns CDR1 SGHRS and CDR2 YFSETQ. V lost 0 bases to trimming and J lost 5 bases, with 19 bases between them. This CDR3 is built from 17 residues. This CDR3 reads CASSLAVGRANRDTQYF. DNA of the CDR3: TGCGCCAGCAGCTTGGCCGTGGGGCGAGCTAACCGAGATACGCAGTATTTT.

The chain joins TRBV5-1 to TRBJ1-2; no definite D call. CDR1 is SGHRS, CDR2 YFSETQ, per germline. Trimming took 7 bases from V and 10 from J, leaving 17 bases between them. The CDR3 length is 12 residues. CDR3 residues: CASSSTGGYYTF. The DNA of the CDR3 is TGCGCCAGCTCCTCGACGGGCGGATACTACACCTTC.

This clonotype was detected a few times. V gene TRBV3-1 combines with J gene TRBJ2-7; D gene unclear. CDR3 size: 13 residues. Looked up from germline, CDR1 is LGHDT and CDR2 is YNNKEL (reference sequence). The V and J ends lost 3 bases and 3 bases respectively, with 9 bases between them. The CDR3 DNA reads TGTGCCAGCAGCCAGGGCCCCCTCTACGAGCAGTACTTC. Protein sequence: CASSQGPLYEQYF.

The chain couples TRBV6-1 to TRBJ1-5; no firm D call. V dropped 6 bases and J dropped 6 bases, with 12 bases sitting between them. The CDR3 totals 13 residues. Germline CDR1 reads MNHNS; CDR2 reads SASEGT. The CDR3 sequence: CASSRAEGQPQHF. Here the CDR3 DNA reads TGTGCCAGCAGCCGGGCCGAGGGTCAGCCCCAGCATTTT.

J is TRBJ2-7 and V is TRBV4-1; D not resolved. V gave up 4 bases and J gave up 2 bases, with 9 bases separating them. Germline V gives CDR1 MGHRA, CDR2 YSYEKL. CDR3 size: 13 residues. CDR3: CASSLVDPYEQYF. The CDR3 nucleotides read TGCGCCAGCAGCCTCGTTGACCCCTACGAGCAGTACTTC.

The V call is TRBV2, the J call TRBJ1-6; 9 nucleotides match TRBD1. Germline CDR1 reads SNHLY; CDR2 reads FYNNEI. V lost 5 bases and J lost 10; bases outside the gene matches: 3. The CDR3 consists of 13 residues. CDR3 nucleotides: TGTGCCAGCAGTCTGACAGGGGGATCACCCCTCCACTTT. Residues: CASSLTGGSPLHF.

The J gene is TRBJ2-1, the V gene TRBV15, with 8 nucleotides matching TRBD1. CDR3 size: 15 residues. Germline-derived CDR1 and CDR2 are LNHNV and YYDKDF (reference sequence). J lost 0 bases, V lost 3 bases, and 1 base had no gene match. The CDR3 DNA reads as TGTGCCACCAGCAGCGGACAGGGCTCCTACAATGAGCAGTTCTTC. This translates into CATSSGQGSYNEQFF.

This clonotype has more than one count but fewer than ten. The rearrangement links TRBV29-1 to TRBJ2-3; D not certain. There are 11 residues in the CDR3. Germline CDR1 SQVTM, CDR2 ANQGSEA. CDR3 DNA: TGCACTGCCTCGGCGGCAGATACGCAGTATTTT. Amino acid sequence: CTASAADTQYF.

In this sample, this clonotype turned up a few times. The chain combines TRBV5-6 with TRBJ2-7, with D perhaps being TRBD1 or TRBD2 (5 bases each). Germline V gives CDR1 SGHDT, CDR2 YYEEEE. Trimming took 0 bases from V and 0 from J, leaving 13 bases between them. The length of the CDR3 is 16 residues. CDR3 coding DNA: TGTGCCAGCAGCTTGGAGAGGGGAATTTCCTCCTACGAGCAGTACTTC. Translating gives CASSLERGISSYEQYF.